One sample yielded the 2 T cell receptor beta chains listed below, sequenced in a study of HIV-infected patients and healthy controls. cDNA was made from approximately 0.55 ug RNA using alpha and beta constant primers. Separate chain-specific third strand synthesis with multiplexing indices produced the alpha and beta libraries. MiXCR was run by TCRdb on the 5' RACE reads, yielding one entry per CDR3 protein. There are fewer than 25,000 distinct CDR3 sequences in the sample; around 9.3% occur only once, and roughly 2.5% lies in the top ten. All unsorted peripheral T cells were captured because whole blood was used without fractionation. Sequenced input: blood. The receptors stem from an adult in good health.

This clonotype showed up many times. V gene TRBV6-6 combines with J gene TRBJ2-3, with D uncertain. There are 13 residues in the CDR3. Deletions cut 6 bases from V and 3 bases from J, with 10 bases between. Germline CDR1 MNHNY, CDR2 SVGAGI (reference sequence). The CDR3: CASSRRVTDTQYF. CDR3 coding DNA: TGTGCCAGCAGCCGACGCGTTACAGATACGCAGTATTTT.

This clonotype was found many times. The V call is TRBV28, the J call TRBJ1-2; D may be TRBD1 (5 bases). Germline assignment: CDR1 MDHEN and CDR2 SYDVKM. This CDR3 is 14 amino acids long. V lost 3 bases and J 2 bases, leaving 10 bases between the germline ends. Here the CDR3 reads CASSFVDRNYGYTF. The CDR3 coding sequence is TGTGCCAGCAGTTTCGTTGACAGAAACTATGGCTACACCTTC.